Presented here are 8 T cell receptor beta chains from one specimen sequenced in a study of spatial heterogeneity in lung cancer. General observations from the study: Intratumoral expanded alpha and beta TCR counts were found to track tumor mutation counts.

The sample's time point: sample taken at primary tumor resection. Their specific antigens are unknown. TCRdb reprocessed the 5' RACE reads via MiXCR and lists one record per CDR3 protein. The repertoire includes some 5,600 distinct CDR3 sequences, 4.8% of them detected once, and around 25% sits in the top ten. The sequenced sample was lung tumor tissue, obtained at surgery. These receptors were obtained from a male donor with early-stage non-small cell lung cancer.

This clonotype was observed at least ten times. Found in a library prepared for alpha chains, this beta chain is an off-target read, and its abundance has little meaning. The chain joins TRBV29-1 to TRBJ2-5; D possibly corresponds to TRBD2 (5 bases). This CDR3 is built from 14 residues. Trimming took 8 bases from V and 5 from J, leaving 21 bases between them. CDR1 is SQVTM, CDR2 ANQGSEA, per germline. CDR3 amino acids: CSTETPFTGETQYF. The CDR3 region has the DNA TGCAGCACCGAAACTCCCTTCACGGGGGAGACCCAGTACTTC.

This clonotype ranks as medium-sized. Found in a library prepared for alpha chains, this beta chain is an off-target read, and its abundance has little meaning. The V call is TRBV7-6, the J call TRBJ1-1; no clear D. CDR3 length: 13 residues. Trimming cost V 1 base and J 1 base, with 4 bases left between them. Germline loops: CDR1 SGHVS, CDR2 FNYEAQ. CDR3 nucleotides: TGTGCCAGCAGCTTAGACGAGAACACTGAAGCTTTCTTT. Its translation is CASSLDENTEAFF.

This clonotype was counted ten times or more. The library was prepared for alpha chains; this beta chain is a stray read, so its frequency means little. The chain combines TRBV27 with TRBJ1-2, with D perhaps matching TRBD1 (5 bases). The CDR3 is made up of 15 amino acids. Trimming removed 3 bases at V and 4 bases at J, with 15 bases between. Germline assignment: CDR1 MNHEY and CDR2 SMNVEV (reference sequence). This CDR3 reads CASSFRQISGYGYTF. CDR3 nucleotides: TGTGCCAGCAGTTTTAGACAGATATCAGGCTATGGCTACACCTTC.

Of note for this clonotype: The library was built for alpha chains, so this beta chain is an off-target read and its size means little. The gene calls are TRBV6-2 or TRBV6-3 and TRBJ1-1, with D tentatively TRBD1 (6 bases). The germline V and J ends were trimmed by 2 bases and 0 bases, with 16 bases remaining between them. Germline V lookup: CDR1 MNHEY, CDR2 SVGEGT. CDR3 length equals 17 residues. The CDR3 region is CASSYGTRNLMNTEAFF. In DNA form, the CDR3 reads TGTGCCAGCAGTTACGGGACACGCAACCTTATGAACACTGAAGCTTTCTTT.

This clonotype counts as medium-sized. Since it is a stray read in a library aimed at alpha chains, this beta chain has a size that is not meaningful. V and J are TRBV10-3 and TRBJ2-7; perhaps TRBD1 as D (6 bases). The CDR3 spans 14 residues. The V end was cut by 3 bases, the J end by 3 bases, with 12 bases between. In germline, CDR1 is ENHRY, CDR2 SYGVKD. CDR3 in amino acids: CAISEGTINYEQYF. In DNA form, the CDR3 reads TGTGCCATCAGTGAAGGGACAATCAACTACGAGCAGTACTTC.

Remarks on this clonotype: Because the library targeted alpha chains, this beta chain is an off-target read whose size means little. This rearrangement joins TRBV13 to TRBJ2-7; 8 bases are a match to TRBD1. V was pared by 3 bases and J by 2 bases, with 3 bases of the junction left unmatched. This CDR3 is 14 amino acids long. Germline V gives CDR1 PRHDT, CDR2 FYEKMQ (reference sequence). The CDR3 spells CASSLGQEAYEQYF. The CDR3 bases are TGTGCCAGCAGCTTGGGACAGGAGGCCTACGAGCAGTACTTC.

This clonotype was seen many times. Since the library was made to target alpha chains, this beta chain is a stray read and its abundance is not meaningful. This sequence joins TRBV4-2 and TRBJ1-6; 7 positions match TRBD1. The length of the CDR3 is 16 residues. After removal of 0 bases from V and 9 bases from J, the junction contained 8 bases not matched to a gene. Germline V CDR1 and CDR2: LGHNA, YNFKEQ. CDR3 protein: CASSQDWTGSSSPLHF. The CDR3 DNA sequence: TGTGCCAGCAGCCAAGATTGGACAGGTTCGAGTTCACCCCTCCACTTT.

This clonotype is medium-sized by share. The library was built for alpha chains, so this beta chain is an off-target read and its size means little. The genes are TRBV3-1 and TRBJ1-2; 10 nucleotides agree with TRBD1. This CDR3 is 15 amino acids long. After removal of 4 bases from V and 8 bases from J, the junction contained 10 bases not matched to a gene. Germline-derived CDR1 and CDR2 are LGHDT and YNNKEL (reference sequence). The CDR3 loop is CASSPSWGTGVGYTF. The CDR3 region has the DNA TGTGCCAGCAGCCCCTCCTGGGGGACAGGGGTCGGCTACACCTTC.